Given below is one T cell receptor beta chain in context. This sample is part of a study of tumor-infiltrating lymphocytes in primary liver carcinoma. From around 500 ng of total RNA, TCR beta-specific cDNA was reverse-transcribed using a constant-region primer. Employing slightly modified ARM-PCR, three nested multiplex PCR rounds were run, and these gave rise to the TCR beta libraries. The first two PCR rounds, approximately 10 cycles each, used TRBV1-TRBV30 forward primers and a C-beta reverse primer. TCRdb processed the multiplex PCR reads anew with MiXCR; each CDR3 protein has one entry. The sample contains around 100,000 distinct CDR3 sequences, 55% to 75% of which appear only once. V shed 1 base and J shed 5 bases, with 9 bases lying between them. The CDR3 consists of 13 residues. Germline CDR1 is MGHRA and CDR2 is YSYEKL. Co-extraction yielded RNA and DNA from 20-30 mg of unsorted bulk tissue.

The chain is built from TRBV4-1 and TRBJ2-7; D not resolved. Sequenced input: liver tumor tissue from sampling region 5. Subset denoted: tumor region T5, tumor centre. This clonotype was obtained from a woman aged 55-75 years with primary liver carcinoma and hepatitis B virus infection. CDR3 DNA: TGCGCCAGCAGCCAAGGTCCACCACACGAGCAGTACTTC. This translates into CASSQGPPHEQYF.